The entry below describes one TCR beta chain. Its antigen remains unknown. Unsorted material relied on about 90 million PBMCs as the source of genomic DNA. These data belong to a study of shared clonotypes between healthy human individuals. This CDR3 region has 13 residues. Germline CDR1 and CDR2: MNHNY and SVGAGI (reference sequence). Deletions cut 8 bases from V and 4 bases from J, with 12 bases between. Whole-study findings and limits: Genetic and exposure-history diversity was limited by the small donor number.

This was a deep-level run. Original processing methods: ImmunoSEQ junction-only sequences lacked quality scores, so their filtering differed. Profiling relied on immunoSEQ multiplex PCR, and the TCRdb table lists in-frame clones only, not all of them. V and J calls and clone size come straight from that table; D and trimming were deduced from the DNA. The sample carries some 510,000 clones, about four fifths recorded once. The clonotype was recovered from a woman aged 35 to 49 in good health. Some clones in this sample may be carry-over from other donors' samples. The sequenced material came from PBMCs. The rearrangement uses TRBV6-6 and TRBJ2-1, with D maybe TRBD2 (7 bases). The CDR3 DNA reads as TGTGCCAGCTGTAGGGGGGGGTACAATGAGCAGTTCTTC. Residues: CASCRGGYNEQFF.